Each of the 24 T cell receptor beta chains below was sequenced from the same sample in a study of immune cell composition in non-small cell lung cancer. Only in-frame clones appear in the TCRdb table, and some are missing; sequencing was by immunoSEQ multiplex PCR. The data contain 8,000 or so clones, 68% of them singletons. The specimen was lung tumor tissue. These TCRs come from a human donor with non-small cell lung cancer.

The chain is built from TRBV2 and TRBJ1-5, with TRBD1 matching over 7 bases. Per germline, CDR1 SNHLY and CDR2 FYNNEI. The CDR3 sequence is 14 residues long. Trimming at V came to 8 bases and at J to 7 bases, leaving 11 bases not matched to a gene. The CDR3 reads CASRPRQGGQPQHF. For the CDR3, the DNA is TGTGCCAGCCGACCTAGACAGGGTGGGCAGCCCCAGCATTTT.

The genes are TRBV7-8 and TRBJ1-1; D may be TRBD1 (6 bases). With 1 base removed from V and 3 bases from J, the gap between germline ends came to 12 bases. Germline V gives CDR1 SGHVS, CDR2 FQNEAQ. The CDR3 has 15 residues. The CDR3 DNA follows: TGTGCCAGCAGCTTAGAAGTACAGGGAGACACTGAAGCTTTCTTT. Protein sequence: CASSLEVQGDTEAFF.

With respect to this clone: One junction end disagrees with the germline gene, perhaps due to a read error. V is TRBV6-1 and J is TRBJ2-2; the match to TRBD2 covers 12 bases. This CDR3 is 14 amino acids long. Germline V CDR1 and CDR2: MNHNS, SASEGT. The CDR3 protein is CASNELAGGGELFF. In DNA form, the CDR3 reads TGTGCCAGCAATGAACTAGCGGGGGGAGGGGAGCTGTTTTTT.

This clone was found once. V gene TRBV6-1 combines with J gene TRBJ2-5; 11 bases fit TRBD1. The length of the CDR3 is 15 residues. Germline CDR1 is MNHNS and CDR2 is SASEGT. The ends lost 7 bases at V and 5 bases at J; junction bases unmatched: 9. The CDR3, as DNA: TGTGCCAGCACCCGGGACAGGGGGAAGATGGAGACCCAGTACTTC. It codes for CASTRDRGKMETQYF.

V gene TRBV18 combines with J gene TRBJ2-1; the match to TRBD2 covers 9 bases. Trimming cost V 6 bases and J 0 bases; bases outside gene matches: 18. This CDR3 contains 20 residues. The germline V gene encodes CDR1 KGHSH and CDR2 LQKENI. CDR3 nucleotides: TGTGCCAGCTCCACAACGGGCCAGCGGGAGGCCCCTCGCTCCTACAATGAGCAGTTCTTC. Protein sequence: CASSTTGQREAPRSYNEQFF.

This clone has a single count. The rearrangement links TRBV4-1 to TRBJ2-3; TRBD2 matches 14 bases. V was pared by 1 base and J by 6 bases, with 3 bases of the junction left unmatched. CDR3 length: 16 amino acids. The germline V gene has CDR1 MGHRA and CDR2 YSYEKL. The CDR3 DNA sequence: TGCGCCAGCAGCCAAGGACTAGCGGGAGGGGGGGATACGCAGTATTTT. Translation gives CASSQGLAGGGDTQYF.

The chain couples TRBV6-5 to TRBJ2-5; D perhaps matches TRBD1 (7 bases). CDR3 length equals 13 residues. From germline, CDR1 is MNHEY and CDR2 SVGAGI. The CDR3 DNA is TGTGTCTCACGAGCAGGGGGGCAAGAGACCCAGTACTTC. Translated: CVSRAGGQETQYF.

This clone was found a few times. The chain employs TRBV7-2 and TRBJ1-2; tentative D call: TRBD1 (5 bases). V was cut by 0 bases and J by 3 bases, with 8 bases left in between. Germline V CDR1 and CDR2: SGHTA, FQGNSA. The CDR3 has 14 amino acids. The CDR3 spells CASSLALQDYGYTF. DNA for the CDR3: TGTGCCAGCAGCTTAGCGCTACAGGACTATGGCTACACCTTC. Full variable domain (outside the CDR3, taken from reference TRBV7-2 and TRBJ1-2): GAGVSQSPSNKVTEKGKDVELRCDPISGHTALYWYRQSLGQGLEFLIYFQGNSAPDKSGLPSDRFSAERTGGSVSTLTIQRTQQEDSAVYLCASSLALQDYGYTFGSGTRLTVV.

The V call is TRBV11-2, the J call TRBJ1-2, with 8 nucleotides matching TRBD1. Germline CDR1 and CDR2: SGHAT and FQNNGV. V lost 5 bases, J lost 0 bases, and 11 bases stayed unmatched. This CDR3 has 17 amino acids. The CDR3 coding sequence is TGTGCCAGCAGCCACTTGGGACAGGCGGAATCTAACTATGGCTACACCTTC. Its translation is CASSHLGQAESNYGYTF.

The DNA for the CDR3 is TGTGCCAGCGTTCCGGGACTAGCGGGGGCGGAGGATACGCAGTATTTT. Protein sequence: CASVPGLAGAEDTQYF. V usage is TRBV2 and J usage is TRBJ2-3; TRBD2 matches 14 bases. The CDR3 covers 16 residues. Looked up from germline, CDR1 is SNHLY and CDR2 is FYNNEI. Unmatched junction bases numbered 10, after V lost 8 bases and J lost 6 bases.

A few counts support this clone. The chain uses TRBV19 and TRBJ2-5; 11 nucleotides align to TRBD1. Germline V gene data show CDR1 as LNHDA and CDR2 as SQIVND (reference sequence). The CDR3 consists of 13 residues. With 10 bases clipped from V and 7 bases from J, the junction kept 8 bases outside the gene matches. CDR3 coding DNA: TGTGCCACGGCAAGGACAGGGGGCCGGACCCAGTACTTC. Translating gives CATARTGGRTQYF.

This chain joins TRBV10-3 and TRBJ2-3; 7 nucleotides line up with TRBD2. From germline, CDR1 is ENHRY and CDR2 SYGVKD. V trimming: 6 bases; J trimming: 4 bases; junction bases outside the gene matches: 4. This CDR3 has 13 residues. CDR3: CAISGGRSDTQYF. CDR3 nucleotide sequence: TGTGCCATCAGCGGCGGGAGATCAGATACGCAGTATTTT.

In its sample, this clone was seen a few times. V usage is TRBV6-1 and J usage is TRBJ1-5; D call uncertain. V lost 2 bases to trimming and J lost 8 bases, with 10 bases between them. CDR1 and CDR2 (germline): MNHNS, SASEGT. CDR3 length: 13 amino acids. The CDR3 loop is CASSEMGEEPQHF. In DNA form, the CDR3 reads TGTGCCAGCAGTGAAATGGGAGAGGAGCCCCAGCATTTT.

V and J are TRBV18 and TRBJ1-2; the D is unclear. The CDR3 contains 13 residues. V was pared by 5 bases and J by 5 bases, with 12 bases between. Germline CDR1 is KGHSH and CDR2 is LQKENI. The CDR3 loop is CASSSEGVYGYTF. CDR3 in DNA: TGTGCCAGCTCATCCGAGGGCGTGTATGGCTACACCTTC. The whole variable domain, remainder taken from reference TRBV18 and TRBJ1-2, is NAGVMQNPRHLVRRRGQEARLRCSPMKGHSHVYWYRQLPEEGLKFMVYLQKENIIDESGMPKERFSAEFPKEGPSILRIQQVVRGDSAAYFCASSSEGVYGYTFGSGTRLTVV.

By sample share, this clone is medium-sized. V gene TRBV10-3 combines with J gene TRBJ2-5, with TRBD2 matching over 12 bases. Germline V gene data show CDR1 as ENHRY and CDR2 as SYGVKD. There are 16 residues in the CDR3. The V gene end was trimmed by 6 bases and the J gene end by 5 bases; junction bases not matched to a gene: 10. The CDR3 sequence: CAISPGTSGPGETQYF. In DNA form, the CDR3 reads TGTGCCATCAGCCCCGGGACTAGCGGGCCGGGGGAGACCCAGTACTTC.

The V call is TRBV18, the J call TRBJ2-7; 11 nucleotides match TRBD1. Germline lookup yields CDR1 KGHSH and CDR2 LQKENI. This CDR3 contains 14 residues. V lost 3 bases, J lost 4 bases, and 2 bases stayed unmatched. The CDR3 here is CASSPGQGAYEQYF. The CDR3 DNA is TGTGCCAGCTCACCTGGACAGGGGGCTTACGAGCAGTACTTC. The variable domain in full, completed from reference TRBV18 and TRBJ2-7, reads NAGVMQNPRHLVRRRGQEARLRCSPMKGHSHVYWYRQLPEEGLKFMVYLQKENIIDESGMPKERFSAEFPKEGPSILRIQQVVRGDSAAYFCASSPGQGAYEQYFGPGTRLTVT.

The V gene is TRBV14, the J gene TRBJ2-3; TRBD2 matches at 7 bases. Germline trimming cut 4 bases from V and 1 base from J; bases unmatched to any gene: 5. The CDR3 covers 15 residues. The germline gives CDR1 SGHDN, CDR2 FVKESK. CDR3 bases: TGTGCCAGCAGCCCGAGCGGGACGCGCACAGATACGCAGTATTTT. This codes for CASSPSGTRTDTQYF.

This chain joins TRBV12-5 and TRBJ1-5; no definite D call. CDR1 is LGHNT and CDR2 is FRNRAP in the germline V gene. Between the trimmed V and J ends, which lost 6 bases and 9 bases, there was a span of 12 bases. The CDR3 consists of 12 residues. CDR3 bases: TGTGCTAGTGGGGACGAAGAGGGGCCCCAGCATTTT. It encodes CASGDEEGPQHF.

This clone has just a few counts. V is TRBV2 and J is TRBJ1-6, with no clear D. This CDR3 comprises 15 residues. V was shortened by 1 base and J by 10 bases, with 14 bases between the two germline ends. The germline V gene encodes CDR1 SNHLY and CDR2 FYNNEI. Here the CDR3 reads CASSEESSEVSPLHF. In DNA, the CDR3 is TGTGCCAGCAGTGAAGAGTCATCCGAGGTCTCACCCCTCCACTTT.

The chain recombines TRBV21-1 with TRBJ1-2; TRBD1, as called in the table, went unchecked against the DNA. TRBV21-1 is marked as a pseudogene. This CDR3 has 13 amino acids. The CDR3 region has the DNA TGTGCCAGCAGCCCCACAGGGGTGTTTGGCTACACCTTC. It is translated as CASSPTGVFGYTF.

The V call is TRBV11-3, the J call TRBJ2-5; no reliable D call. The germline V gene encodes CDR1 SGHNT and CDR2 YENEEA. The CDR3 has 13 amino acids. The V end lost 2 bases, the J end lost 7 bases, and 11 bases lay between the germline ends. This chain's CDR3 is CASSLSLVGTQYF. For the CDR3, the DNA is TGTGCCAGCAGCTTATCCTTGGTCGGGACCCAGTACTTC.

This sequence joins TRBV6-4 and TRBJ2-5; 7 nucleotides match TRBD2. Germline loops: CDR1 MRHNA, CDR2 SNTAGT. The CDR3 is made up of 12 amino acids. V lost 10 bases to trimming and J lost 5 bases; unmatched junction nucleotides: 7. The CDR3 region has the DNA TGTGCCACGGACCCAGCGGGGGAGACCCAGTACTTC. Its protein product is CATDPAGETQYF.

The chain links TRBV7-2 to TRBJ2-7; 8 bases line up with TRBD1. The CDR3 spans 15 residues. In germline, CDR1 is SGHTA, CDR2 FQGNSA. Losses at the gene ends were 8 bases for V and 3 bases for J; bases not matched to a gene: 12. CDR3 sequence (DNA): TGTGCCAGCGCCACACAAGGGACAGGCAACTACGAGCAGTACTTC. Translation gives CASATQGTGNYEQYF.

The chain is built from TRBV11-1 and TRBJ1-1; D is possibly TRBD1 (5 bases). This CDR3 is 14 amino acids long. Germline V gene sequence: CDR1 SGHAT, CDR2 FQDESV (reference sequence). The germline V and J ends were trimmed by 7 bases and 4 bases, with 16 bases remaining between them. CDR3 coding DNA: TGTGCCAGCACGGTTTCGCGGGGGGGCACTGAAGCTTTCTTT. Its protein product is CASTVSRGGTEAFF. The whole variable domain, filled in from reference TRBV11-1 and TRBJ1-1, reads EAEVAQSPRYKITEKSQAVAFWCDPISGHATLYWYRQILGQGPELLVQFQDESVVDDSQLPKDRFSAERLKGVDSTLKIQPAELGDSAMYLCASTVSRGGTEAFFGQGTRLTVV.